The entry below describes one TCR beta chain. Its antigen remains unidentified. The junction and the germline gene differ at one end; a read error may be behind it. The data stem from a study of T cells in Graves' hyperthyroidism and ophthalmopathy. Findings of the study overall: Ophthalmopathy onset followed model prediction by a median approximately 5.9 months.

Researchers took RNA transcripts and amplified the TCR beta CDR3 regions from them. With the HTBI primer set, the TCR CDR3 went through a first round of RT-PCR. In TCRdb, the multiplex PCR reads were re-called with MiXCR into one record per CDR3 protein. The sample contains 600,000 to 800,000 distinct CDR3 sequences, approximately 40% of which appear only once. The CDR3 loop spans 15 amino acids. Germline V gene sequence: CDR1 MNHEY, CDR2 SVGAGI. Sequenced: blood. The chain recombines TRBV6-5 with TRBJ1-2; D is unclear. This receptor was obtained from a woman aged 40 to 50 with Graves' hyperthyroidism. CDR3 protein: CVSSYSAAANYGYTF. The CDR3 coding sequence is TGTGTCAGCAGTTACTCGGCGGCGGCTAACTATGGCTACACCTTC.